The source of this T cell receptor (beta chain) is a study of T cell changes during pregnancy in multiple sclerosis. The CDR3 is 13 residues long. CDR1 and CDR2 from the germline V gene are MGHRA and YSYEKL. J lost 10 bases, V lost 1 base, and 5 bases had no gene match. Profiled with immunoSEQ multiplex PCR; TCRdb holds only in-frame clones, not every one. In the table there are about 77,000 clones, 89% of which are singletons. The specimen was peripheral blood, collected before pregnancy. This sequence was found in a female donor with multiple sclerosis, enrolled in a pregnancy study. The chain couples TRBV4-1 to TRBJ2-3; 7 positions agree with TRBD1. CDR3 sequence reads: CASSQADRVPQYF. CDR3 bases: TGCGCCAGCAGCCAAGCAGACAGGGTGCCGCAGTATTTT.